The sample holds many counts of the clone carrying this T cell receptor beta chain. The data are from a study of regulatory T cells in long-lasting Graves disease. The V and J ends lost 8 bases and 10 bases respectively, with 23 bases between them. The length of the CDR3 is 14 residues. The germline gives CDR1 MNHEY, CDR2 SMNVEV (reference sequence). Time point defined: newly diagnosed GD, antithyroid drugs for less than 3 months. Construction of the TCR library relied on RNA isolated from PBMCs. The EDTA tubes were filled with 8 to 9.5 milliliters of drawn peripheral blood. The authors built TCR beta libraries using iRepertoire HTBI primers and Arm-PCR of CDR3 regions. TCRdb reprocessed the multiplex PCR reads with MiXCR, giving one entry per CDR3 protein. Of 450,000 to 700,000 distinct CDR3 sequences listed, about 13% were seen once; the top ten hold roughly a tenth. A further study also used this sample, focusing on T cells in Graves' hyperthyroidism and ophthalmopathy. This second report adds: Hyperthyroidism in the patients, aged 18 to 65, was newly diagnosed and under 2 months in duration. Diagnoses used clinical symptoms, serum thyroxine and TRAb, thyroid ultrasound and orbital computed tomography. Model-based prediction identified ophthalmopathy a median approximately 6.2 months prior to its onset.

The V gene is TRBV27, the J gene TRBJ1-1, with TRBD1 as a possible D gene (5 bases). This sample comprised peripheral blood mononuclear cells (PBMCs), obtained at new diagnosis, from a patient treated with antithyroid drugs. The receptor was isolated from a young man with Graves disease. The CDR3 region has the DNA TGTGCCAGCCAAACCTCATACAGTGGGGGTAGAGCTTTCTTT. Protein product: CASQTSYSGGRAFF.